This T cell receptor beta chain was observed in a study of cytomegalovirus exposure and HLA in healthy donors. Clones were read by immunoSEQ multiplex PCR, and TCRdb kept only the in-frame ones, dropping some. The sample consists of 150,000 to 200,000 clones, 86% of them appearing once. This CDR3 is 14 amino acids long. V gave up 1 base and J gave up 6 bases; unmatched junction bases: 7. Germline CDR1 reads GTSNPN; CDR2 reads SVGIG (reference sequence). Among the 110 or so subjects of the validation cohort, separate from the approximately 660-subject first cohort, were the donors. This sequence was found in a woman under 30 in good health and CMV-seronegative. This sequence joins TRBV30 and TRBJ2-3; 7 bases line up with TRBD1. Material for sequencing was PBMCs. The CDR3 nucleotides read TGTGCCTGGAGTGGGGGCAGGGGGTCGGATACGCAGTATTTT. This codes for CAWSGGRGSDTQYF.